These 9 T cell receptor beta chains came from one sample sequenced in a study of cytomegalovirus exposure and HLA in healthy donors. PCR employed 60 Vbeta and 13 Jbeta primers. TCRdb keeps only in-frame clones here, not all; method: immunoSEQ multiplex PCR. The sample has approximately 200,000 clones; approximately 85% are singletons. Material for sequencing was PBMCs. Receptor source: a girl aged 5 to 17 in good health and CMV-seropositive.

This chain joins TRBV7-2 and TRBJ2-3; D gene ambiguous. V lost 6 bases and J 4 bases, leaving 14 bases between the germline ends. Germline V gives CDR1 SGHTA, CDR2 FQGNSA. The CDR3 runs to 14 residues. This chain's CDR3 is CASRLGGPPDTQYF. In nucleotides, the CDR3 is TGTGCCAGCAGGCTCGGCGGTCCCCCAGATACGCAGTATTTT.

In nucleotides, the CDR3 is TGCGCCAGCAGCATGACAGCCGCCACAGATACGCAGTATTTT. Encoded protein: CASSMTAATDTQYF. This sequence joins TRBV5-1 and TRBJ2-3; a possible D gene is TRBD1 (5 bases). There are 14 residues in the CDR3. Trimming took off 4 bases at V and 2 bases at J, with 11 bases between the two ends. From germline, CDR1 is SGHRS and CDR2 YFSETQ. The whole variable domain, filled in from reference TRBV5-1 and TRBJ2-3, reads KAGVTQTPRYLIKTRGQQVTLSCSPISGHRSVSWYQQTPGQGLQFLFEYFSETQRNKGNFPGRFSGRQFSNSRSEMNVSTLELGDSALYLCASSMTAATDTQYFGPGTRLTVL.

The chain couples TRBV19 to TRBJ2-5; 10 nucleotides agree with TRBD2. J lost 3 bases, V lost 1 base, and 5 bases had no gene match. The CDR3 covers 16 residues. Looked up from germline, CDR1 is LNHDA and CDR2 is SQIVND (reference sequence). CDR3 sequence (DNA): TGTGCCAGTAGTATAGGGACTAGCGGCATAAAAGAGACCCAGTACTTC. This encodes CASSIGTSGIKETQYF.

The chain employs TRBV7-2 and TRBJ2-7; D ambiguous. Germline V gives CDR1 SGHTA, CDR2 FQGNSA. Trimming left V 5 bases short and J 4 bases short, with 12 bases between. CDR3 size: 13 residues. CDR3 nucleotides: TGTGCCAGCAGCGCACCCCCCCGGTACGAGCAGTACTTC. It specifies CASSAPPRYEQYF.

V gene TRBV4-1 combines with J gene TRBJ1-2; TRBD1 matches 10 bases. The CDR3 sequence is 14 residues long. Germline values: CDR1 MGHRA, CDR2 YSYEKL. V gave up 3 bases and J gave up 8 bases; unmatched junction bases: 6. The CDR3: CASSHDGTGVGYTF. For the CDR3, the DNA is TGCGCCAGCAGCCATGACGGGACAGGGGTCGGCTACACCTTC.

The V and J genes are TRBV7-2 and TRBJ2-7, with 7 bases fitting TRBD1. This CDR3 is built from 14 residues. Germline CDR1 is SGHTA and CDR2 is FQGNSA. Losses at the gene ends were 5 bases for V and 6 bases for J; bases not matched to a gene: 10. The CDR3 sequence is CASSPDRVMVEQYF. The CDR3 DNA reads TGTGCCAGCAGCCCAGACAGGGTGATGGTCGAGCAGTACTTC.

This clone was found once. This rearrangement joins TRBV19 to TRBJ1-2, with D possibly TRBD1 on 5 matching bases. Per germline, CDR1 LNHDA and CDR2 SQIVND (reference sequence). The CDR3 consists of 12 residues. The V and J ends lost 7 bases and 1 base respectively, with 7 bases between them. CDR3 bases: TGTGCCAGTACAGGGTTTAACTATGGCTACACCTTC. It translates to CASTGFNYGYTF.

The table lists this clone with a few counts. The CDR3 is CASSLNRDSYGYTF. The CDR3 DNA reads as TGTGCCAGCAGCCTAAACCGGGACAGCTATGGCTACACCTTC. The rearrangement links TRBV7-2 to TRBJ1-2; 7 bases agree with TRBD1. Germline V gene lookup returns CDR1 SGHTA and CDR2 FQGNSA. The CDR3 is 14 residues long. V lost 5 bases to trimming and J lost 4 bases; unmatched junction nucleotides: 7.

The genes are TRBV18 and TRBJ2-7; TRBD2 aligns across 13 bases. Germline assignment: CDR1 KGHSH and CDR2 LQKENI. J gave up 4 bases and V 0 bases, and 0 bases lay outside the gene matches. CDR3 length equals 15 residues. This CDR3 reads CASSPPGLAGYEQYF. Here the CDR3 DNA reads TGTGCCAGCTCACCACCGGGACTAGCGGGATACGAGCAGTACTTC.